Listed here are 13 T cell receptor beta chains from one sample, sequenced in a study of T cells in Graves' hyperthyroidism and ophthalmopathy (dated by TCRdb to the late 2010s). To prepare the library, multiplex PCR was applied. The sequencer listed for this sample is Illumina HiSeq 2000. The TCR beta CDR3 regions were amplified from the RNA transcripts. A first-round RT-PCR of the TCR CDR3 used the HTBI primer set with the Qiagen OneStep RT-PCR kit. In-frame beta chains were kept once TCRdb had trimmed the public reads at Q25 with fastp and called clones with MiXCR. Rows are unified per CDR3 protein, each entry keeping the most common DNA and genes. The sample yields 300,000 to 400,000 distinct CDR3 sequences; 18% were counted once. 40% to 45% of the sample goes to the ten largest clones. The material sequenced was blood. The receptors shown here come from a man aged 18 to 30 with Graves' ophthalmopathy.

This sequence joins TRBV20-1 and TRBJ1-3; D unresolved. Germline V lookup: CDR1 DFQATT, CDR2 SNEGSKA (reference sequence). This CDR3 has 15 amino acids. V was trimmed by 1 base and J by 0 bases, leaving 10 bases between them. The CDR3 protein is CSARGPASSGNTIYF. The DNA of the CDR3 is TGCAGTGCTAGAGGCCCAGCCTCCTCTGGAAACACCATATATTTT.

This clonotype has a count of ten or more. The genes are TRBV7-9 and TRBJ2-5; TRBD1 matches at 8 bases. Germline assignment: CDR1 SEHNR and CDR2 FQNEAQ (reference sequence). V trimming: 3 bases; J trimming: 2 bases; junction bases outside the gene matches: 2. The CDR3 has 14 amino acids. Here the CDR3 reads CASSFGTGQETQYF. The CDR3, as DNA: TGTGCCAGCAGCTTCGGGACAGGACAAGAGACCCAGTACTTC.

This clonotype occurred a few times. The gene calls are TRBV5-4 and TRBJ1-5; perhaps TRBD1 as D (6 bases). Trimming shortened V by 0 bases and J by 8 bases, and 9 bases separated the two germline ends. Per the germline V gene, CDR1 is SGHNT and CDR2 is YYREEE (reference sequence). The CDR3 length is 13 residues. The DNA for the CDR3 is TGTGCCAGCAGCTTGGACAGGGAGGAGCCCCAGCATTTT. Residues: CASSLDREEPQHF.

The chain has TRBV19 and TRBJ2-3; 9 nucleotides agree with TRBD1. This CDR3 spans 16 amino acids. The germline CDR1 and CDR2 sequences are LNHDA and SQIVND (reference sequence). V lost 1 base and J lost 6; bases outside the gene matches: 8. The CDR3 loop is CASSIVPGTGSDTQYF. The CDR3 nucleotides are TGTGCCAGTAGTATAGTCCCCGGGACAGGGTCCGATACGCAGTATTTT.

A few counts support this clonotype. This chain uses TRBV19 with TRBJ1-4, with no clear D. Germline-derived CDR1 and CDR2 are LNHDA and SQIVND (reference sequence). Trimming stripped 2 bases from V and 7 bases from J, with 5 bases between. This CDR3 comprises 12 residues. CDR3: CASSIRREKLFF. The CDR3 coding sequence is TGTGCCAGTAGTATACGTCGTGAAAAACTGTTTTTT.

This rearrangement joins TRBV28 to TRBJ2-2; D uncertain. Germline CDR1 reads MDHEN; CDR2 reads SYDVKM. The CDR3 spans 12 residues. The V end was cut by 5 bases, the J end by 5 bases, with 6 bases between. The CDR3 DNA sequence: TGTGCCAGCAGTACCCCAACCGGGGAGCTGTTTTTT. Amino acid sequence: CASSTPTGELFF.

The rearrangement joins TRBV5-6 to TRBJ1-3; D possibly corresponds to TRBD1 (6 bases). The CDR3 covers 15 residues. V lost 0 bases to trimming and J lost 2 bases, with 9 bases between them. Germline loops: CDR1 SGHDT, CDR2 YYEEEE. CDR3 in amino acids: CASSLGQGTGNTIYF. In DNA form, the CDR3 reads TGTGCCAGCAGCTTGGGGCAGGGGACTGGAAACACCATATATTTT.

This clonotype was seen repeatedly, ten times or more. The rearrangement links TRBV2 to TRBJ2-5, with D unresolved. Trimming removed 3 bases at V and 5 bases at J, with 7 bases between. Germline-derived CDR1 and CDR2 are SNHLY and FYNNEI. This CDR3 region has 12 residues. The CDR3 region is CASSDGRETQYF. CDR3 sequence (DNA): TGTGCCAGCAGTGACGGCAGGGAGACCCAGTACTTC.

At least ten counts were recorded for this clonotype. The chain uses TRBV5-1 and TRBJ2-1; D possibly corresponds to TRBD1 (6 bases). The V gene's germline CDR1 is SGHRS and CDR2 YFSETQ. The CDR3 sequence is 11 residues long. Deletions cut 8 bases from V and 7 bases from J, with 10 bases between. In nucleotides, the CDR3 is TGCGCCAGTACCGACAGGAATGAGCAGTTCTTC. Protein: CASTDRNEQFF.

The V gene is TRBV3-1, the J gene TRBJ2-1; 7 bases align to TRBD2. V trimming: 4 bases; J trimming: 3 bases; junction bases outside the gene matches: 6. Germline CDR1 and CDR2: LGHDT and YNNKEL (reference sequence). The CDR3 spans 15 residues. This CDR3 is CASSPRDYDYNEQFF. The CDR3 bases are TGTGCCAGCAGCCCCCGGGACTACGACTACAATGAGCAGTTCTTC.

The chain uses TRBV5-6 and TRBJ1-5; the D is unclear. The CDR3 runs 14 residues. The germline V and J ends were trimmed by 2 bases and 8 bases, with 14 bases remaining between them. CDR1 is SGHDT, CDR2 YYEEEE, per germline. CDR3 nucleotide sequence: TGTGCCAGCAGCTTTGGGCAGAGTGTAAAGCCCCAGCATTTT. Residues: CASSFGQSVKPQHF.

The CDR3 is CASSWDPSGGASYNEQFF. CDR3 sequence (DNA): TGTGCCAGCAGTTGGGACCCGAGCGGGGGGGCTTCCTACAATGAGCAGTTCTTC. V usage is TRBV27 and J usage is TRBJ2-1; 10 bases match TRBD2. V dropped 4 bases and J dropped 1; count of bases not matched to a gene: 10. The CDR3 covers 18 residues. Germline CDR1 MNHEY, CDR2 SMNVEV (reference sequence).

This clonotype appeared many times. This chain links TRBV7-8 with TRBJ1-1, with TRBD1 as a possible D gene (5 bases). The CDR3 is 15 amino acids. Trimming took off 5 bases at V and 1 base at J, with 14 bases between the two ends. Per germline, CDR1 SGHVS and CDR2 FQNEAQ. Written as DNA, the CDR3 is TGTGCCAGCAGCCCCGGGGGGGGTCCGAACACTGAAGCTTTCTTT. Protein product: CASSPGGGPNTEAFF.